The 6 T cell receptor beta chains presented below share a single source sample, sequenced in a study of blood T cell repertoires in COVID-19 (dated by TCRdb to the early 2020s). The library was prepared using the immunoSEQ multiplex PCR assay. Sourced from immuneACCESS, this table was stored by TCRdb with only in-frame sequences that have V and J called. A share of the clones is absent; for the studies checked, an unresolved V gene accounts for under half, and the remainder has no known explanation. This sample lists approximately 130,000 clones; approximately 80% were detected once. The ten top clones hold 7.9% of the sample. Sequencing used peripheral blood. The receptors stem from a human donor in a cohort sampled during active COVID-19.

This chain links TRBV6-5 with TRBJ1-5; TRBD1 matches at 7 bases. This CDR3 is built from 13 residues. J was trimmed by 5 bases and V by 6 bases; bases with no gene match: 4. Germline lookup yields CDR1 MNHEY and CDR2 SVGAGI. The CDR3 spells CASSYRGDQPQHF. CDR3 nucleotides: TGTGCCAGCAGCTACAGGGGTGATCAGCCCCAGCATTTT.

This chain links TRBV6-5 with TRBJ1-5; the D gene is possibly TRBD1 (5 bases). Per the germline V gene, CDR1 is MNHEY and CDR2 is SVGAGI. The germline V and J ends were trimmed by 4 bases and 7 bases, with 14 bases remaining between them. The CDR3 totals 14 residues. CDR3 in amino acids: CASSSPGGGQPQHF. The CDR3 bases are TGTGCCAGCAGTTCCCCGGGCGGGGGACAGCCCCAGCATTTT.

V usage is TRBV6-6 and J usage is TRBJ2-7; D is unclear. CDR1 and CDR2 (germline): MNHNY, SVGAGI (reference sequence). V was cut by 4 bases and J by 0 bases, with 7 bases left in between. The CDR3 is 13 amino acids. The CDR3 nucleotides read TGTGCCAGCAGTTTCGGTAGCTCCTACGAGCAGTACTTC. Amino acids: CASSFGSSYEQYF.

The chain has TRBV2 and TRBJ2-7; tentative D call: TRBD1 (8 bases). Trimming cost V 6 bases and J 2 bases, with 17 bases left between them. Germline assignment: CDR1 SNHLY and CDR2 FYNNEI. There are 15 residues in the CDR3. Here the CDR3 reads CASSAQGGDPYEQYF. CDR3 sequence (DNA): TGTGCCAGCAGCGCACAGGGGGGGGATCCCTACGAGCAGTACTTC.

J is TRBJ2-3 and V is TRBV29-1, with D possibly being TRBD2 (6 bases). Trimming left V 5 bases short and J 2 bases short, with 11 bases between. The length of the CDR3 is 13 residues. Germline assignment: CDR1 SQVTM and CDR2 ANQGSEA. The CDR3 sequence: CSVPGTYTDTQYF. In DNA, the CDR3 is TGCAGCGTTCCCGGGACTTACACAGATACGCAGTATTTT.

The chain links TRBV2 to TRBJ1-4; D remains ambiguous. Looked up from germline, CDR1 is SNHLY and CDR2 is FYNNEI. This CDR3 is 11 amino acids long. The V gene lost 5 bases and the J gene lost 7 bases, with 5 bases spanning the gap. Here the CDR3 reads CASSIAEKLFF. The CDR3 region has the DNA TGTGCCAGCAGTATAGCTGAAAAACTGTTTTTT.